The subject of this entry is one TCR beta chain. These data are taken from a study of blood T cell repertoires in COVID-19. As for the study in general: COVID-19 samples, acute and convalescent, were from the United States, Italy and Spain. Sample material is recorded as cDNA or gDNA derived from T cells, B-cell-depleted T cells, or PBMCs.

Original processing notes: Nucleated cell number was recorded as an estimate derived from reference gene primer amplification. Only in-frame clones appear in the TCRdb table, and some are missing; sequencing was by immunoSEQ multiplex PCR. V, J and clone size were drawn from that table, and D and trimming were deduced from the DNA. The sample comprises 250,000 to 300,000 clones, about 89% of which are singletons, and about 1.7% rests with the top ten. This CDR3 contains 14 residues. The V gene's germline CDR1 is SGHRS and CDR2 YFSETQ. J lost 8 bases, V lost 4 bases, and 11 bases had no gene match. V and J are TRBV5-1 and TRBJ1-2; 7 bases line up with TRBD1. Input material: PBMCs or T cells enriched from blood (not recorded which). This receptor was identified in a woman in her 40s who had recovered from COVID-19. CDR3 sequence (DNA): TGCGCCAGCAGCCAACAGGGGCCCTCGTCAGGCTACACCTTC. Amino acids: CASSQQGPSSGYTF.